Following are 23 T cell receptor beta chains from one sample sequenced in a study of OX40 agonist ivuxolimab in advanced cancers. Clones were sequenced by immunoSEQ multiplex PCR, and TCRdb holds only the in-frame ones, with some missing. Here the sample spans approximately 51,000 clones, around 77% being singletons. The sample in question was CD4+ or CD8+ T cells sorted from blood, obtained in a trial of the OX40 agonist ivuxolimab. Source of these receptors: an adult with an advanced solid tumor such as melanoma, head and neck, liver or kidney cancer.

The chain carries TRBV27 and TRBJ2-7; 9 positions agree with TRBD1. Trimming at V came to 3 bases and at J to 4 bases, leaving 16 bases not matched to a gene. Germline CDR1 is MNHEY and CDR2 is SMNVEV (reference sequence). This CDR3 comprises 18 residues. The CDR3: CASSFQSSSGTGRYEQYF. The CDR3, as DNA: TGTGCCAGCAGTTTCCAATCCTCGTCCGGGACAGGGAGGTACGAGCAGTACTTC.

CDR3 residues: CASMPADYYEQYF. The CDR3 bases are TGTGCCAGCATGCCTGCAGATTACTACGAGCAGTACTTC. The chain couples TRBV6-5 to TRBJ2-7, with D uncertain. V was shortened by 7 bases and J by 3 bases, with 13 bases between the two germline ends. This CDR3 spans 13 amino acids. Germline lookup yields CDR1 MNHEY and CDR2 SVGAGI.

This clone was detected only a few times. The chain recombines TRBV28 with TRBJ2-4; no reliable D call. V lost 2 bases and J 0 bases, leaving 14 bases between the germline ends. This CDR3 region has 17 residues. The germline gives CDR1 MDHEN, CDR2 SYDVKM. The CDR3 bases are TGTGCCAGCAGTTTACTCCGTCTACAGCTAGCCAAAAACATTCAGTACTTC. Its protein is CASSLLRLQLAKNIQYF.

The chain is built from TRBV7-9 and TRBJ2-1; 8 positions agree with TRBD1. The ends lost 5 bases at V and 3 bases at J; junction bases unmatched: 15. Germline V gene lookup returns CDR1 SEHNR and CDR2 FQNEAQ (reference sequence). This CDR3 is 18 amino acids long. CDR3 sequence: CASSPDRTGLRYYNEQFF. CDR3 nucleotide sequence: TGTGCCAGCAGCCCCGACCGGACAGGGTTAAGGTACTACAATGAGCAGTTCTTC.

A few counts support this clone. This chain joins TRBV5-4 and TRBJ2-5, with D possibly called TRBD1 or TRBD2 (5 bases each). V was trimmed by 1 base and J by 5 bases, leaving 12 bases between them. This CDR3 is built from 14 residues. Germline V lookup: CDR1 SGHNT, CDR2 YYREEE (reference sequence). CDR3 residues: CASSLFGGRETQYF. The CDR3 nucleotides are TGTGCCAGCAGCTTGTTTGGGGGACGGGAGACCCAGTACTTC.

The chain carries TRBV28 and TRBJ2-2; 14 bases are shared with TRBD2. After removal of 6 bases from V and 7 bases from J, the junction contained 7 bases not matched to a gene. The CDR3 contains 16 residues. Germline V CDR1 and CDR2: MDHEN, SYDVKM. CDR3 protein: CASSKGLAGDVGELFF. In DNA form, the CDR3 reads TGTGCCAGCAGCAAGGGACTAGCGGGAGATGTCGGGGAGCTGTTTTTT.

This clone was counted only a few times. J is TRBJ2-7 and V is TRBV19; possibly TRBD2 for D (6 bases). Germline V lookup: CDR1 LNHDA, CDR2 SQIVND (reference sequence). CDR3 length: 13 amino acids. The V and J ends lost 3 bases and 2 bases respectively, with 8 bases between them. This chain's CDR3 is CASSMGGPYEQYF. Written as DNA, the CDR3 is TGTGCCAGTAGTATGGGGGGTCCCTACGAGCAGTACTTC.

The chain couples TRBV29-1 to TRBJ2-5; 8 bases align to TRBD1. This CDR3 has 13 amino acids. The V and J ends lost 3 bases and 2 bases, in that order; junction bases with no gene match: 2. From germline, CDR1 is SQVTM and CDR2 ANQGSEA. CDR3 nucleotides: TGCAGCGTTGATGACAGGGGACAAGAGACCCAGTACTTC. This codes for CSVDDRGQETQYF. The variable domain in full, with the rest retrieved from reference TRBV29-1 and TRBJ2-5, is SAVISQKPSRDICQRGTSLTIQCQVDSQVTMMFWYRQQPGQSLTLIATANQGSEATYESGFVIDKFPISRPNLTFSTLTVSNMSPEDSSIYLCSVDDRGQETQYFGPGTRLLVL.

This clone appeared a single time. The CDR3 DNA is TGCGCCAGCTCACAGGGCTATGGCTACACCTTC. Amino acids: CASSQGYGYTF. The rearrangement uses TRBV5-1 and TRBJ1-2, with D perhaps TRBD1 (6 bases). The CDR3 consists of 11 residues. Trimming cost V 7 bases and J 4 bases, with 8 bases left between them. Germline-derived CDR1 and CDR2 are SGHRS and YFSETQ.

V and J are TRBV6-1 and TRBJ1-2, with 7 bases lining up with TRBD1. Germline values: CDR1 MNHNS, CDR2 SASEGT. Trimming removed 7 bases from V and 8 bases from J; junction bases left unmatched: 4. There are 11 residues in the CDR3. DNA of the CDR3: TGTGCCAGCATTGACAGGGTAGGCTACACCTTC. Protein sequence: CASIDRVGYTF.

The chain joins TRBV5-4 to TRBJ1-2, with 7 bases matching TRBD1. Germline V CDR1 and CDR2: SGHNT, YYREEE (reference sequence). This CDR3 has 15 amino acids. Trimming cost V 2 bases and J 5 bases; bases outside gene matches: 9. The CDR3 protein is CASSLRDRVGYGYTF. The CDR3 nucleotides are TGTGCCAGCAGCTTACGCGACAGGGTGGGGTATGGCTACACCTTC.

This chain uses TRBV7-9 with TRBJ2-7, with 8 positions matching TRBD2. J gave up 4 bases and V 4 bases, and 6 bases lay outside the gene matches. The CDR3 runs 14 residues. The germline V gene has CDR1 SEHNR and CDR2 FQNEAQ (reference sequence). The chain's CDR3 is CASSSVAGGYEQYF. As DNA, the CDR3 is TGTGCCAGCAGCTCTGTGGCGGGAGGTTACGAGCAGTACTTC. Variable domain in full (rest from reference TRBV7-9 and TRBJ2-7): DTGVSQNPRHKITKRGQNVTFRCDPISEHNRLYWYRQTLGQGPEFLTYFQNEAQLEKSRLLSDRFSAERPKGSFSTLEIQRTEQGDSAMYLCASSSVAGGYEQYFGPGTRLTVT.

The sample holds one count of this clone. The chain employs TRBV11-3 and TRBJ2-3, with 7 bases that match TRBD1. This CDR3 is built from 15 residues. Germline lookup yields CDR1 SGHNT and CDR2 YENEEA. After removal of 5 bases from V and 2 bases from J, the junction contained 7 bases not matched to a gene. CDR3 loop: CASSRGGRFTDTQYF. CDR3 coding DNA: TGTGCCAGCAGCCGAGGGGGCAGATTCACAGATACGCAGTATTTT.

V gene TRBV30 combines with J gene TRBJ2-6; 8 bases agree with TRBD1. With V trimmed by 4 bases and J by 1 base, 15 bases remained unmatched. This CDR3 has 19 residues. Germline V gene lookup returns CDR1 GTSNPN and CDR2 SVGIG (reference sequence). Written as DNA, the CDR3 is TGTGCCTGGACCTCAAGCTTCGGACAGGGATTGTCTGGGGCCAACGTCCTGACTTTC. Translation: CAWTSSFGQGLSGANVLTF.

The chain couples TRBV18 to TRBJ1-4, with D perhaps matching TRBD1 (5 bases). V was clipped by 1 base and J by 3 bases, with 9 bases between them. Germline loops: CDR1 KGHSH, CDR2 LQKENI. The CDR3 is made up of 15 amino acids. The CDR3 sequence is CASSPLREPNEKLFF. DNA for the CDR3: TGTGCCAGCTCACCACTCAGGGAACCTAATGAAAAACTGTTTTTT.

V is TRBV27 and J is TRBJ1-5; a weak D match, TRBD1 (5 bases). The length of the CDR3 is 14 residues. With 2 bases removed from V and 3 bases from J, the gap between germline ends came to 8 bases. Germline lookup yields CDR1 MNHEY and CDR2 SMNVEV (reference sequence). As DNA, the CDR3 is TGTGCCAGCAGTTTAAGGGGCGACAATCAGCCCCAGCATTTT. Protein product: CASSLRGDNQPQHF.

This chain uses TRBV9 with TRBJ2-1; TRBD2 matches at 8 bases. The CDR3 spans 15 residues. In germline, CDR1 is SGDLS, CDR2 YYNGEE. The J segment lost 8 bases and the V segment lost 3 bases, leaving 10 bases of the junction unmatched. The CDR3 sequence is CASSEGLDGIYEQFF. For the CDR3, the DNA is TGTGCCAGCAGCGAGGGACTAGACGGAATCTATGAGCAGTTCTTC.

This clone occurred once. The rearrangement links TRBV5-1 to TRBJ1-1; D gene ambiguous. The length of the CDR3 is 15 residues. Trimming left V 0 bases short and J 5 bases short, with 14 bases between. The germline CDR1 and CDR2 sequences are SGHRS and YFSETQ. Here the CDR3 DNA reads TGCGCCAGCAGCTTGGCCGGTCCTCCGGAGACTGAAGCTTTCTTT. This sequence encodes CASSLAGPPETEAFF.

The gene calls are TRBV19 and TRBJ1-4; tentative D call: TRBD1 (5 bases). Trimming removed 5 bases from V and 8 bases from J, with 12 bases in between. Germline V gene sequence: CDR1 LNHDA, CDR2 SQIVND (reference sequence). The CDR3 has 13 residues. The CDR3 DNA follows: TGTGCCAGTAGTCGGGACGGAAGGGAAAAACTGTTTTTT. This encodes CASSRDGREKLFF. The full variable domain, rest sourced from reference TRBV19 and TRBJ1-4, is DGGITQSPKYLFRKEGQNVTLSCEQNLNHDAMYWYRQDPGQGLRLIYYSQIVNDFQKGDIAEGYSVSREKKESFPLTVTSAQKNPTAFYLCASSRDGREKLFFGSGTQLSVL.

The chain recombines TRBV12-5 with TRBJ2-7; 11 bases agree with TRBD2. The ends lost 3 bases at V and 4 bases at J; junction bases unmatched: 2. Germline V gene lookup returns CDR1 LGHNT and CDR2 FRNRAP. The CDR3 spans 14 residues. CDR3 nucleotides: TGTGCTAGTGGTTTCGGGACTAGCGGATACGAGCAGTACTTC. Translation gives CASGFGTSGYEQYF.

V gene TRBV7-3 combines with J gene TRBJ2-2, with D possibly being TRBD2 (5 bases). Germline V gene data show CDR1 as SGHTA and CDR2 as FQGTGA. CDR3 length: 16 amino acids. Trimming took off 2 bases at V and 3 bases at J, with 13 bases between the two ends. Here the CDR3 DNA reads TGTGCCAGCAGCTTATCAAGGGTCGGGGACACCGGGGAGCTGTTTTTT. It yields the protein CASSLSRVGDTGELFF. The full variable domain, in which reference TRBV7-3 and TRBJ2-2 provide the parts outside the CDR3, is GAGVSQTPSNKVTEKGKYVELRCDPISGHTALYWYRQSLGQGPEFLIYFQGTGAADDSGLPNDRFFAVRPEGSVSTLKIQRTERGDSAVYLCASSLSRVGDTGELFFGEGSRLTVL.

The rearrangement uses TRBV7-9 and TRBJ1-2, with no clear D. V shed 3 bases and J shed 4 bases, with 18 bases lying between them. The germline gives CDR1 SEHNR, CDR2 FQNEAQ (reference sequence). This CDR3 contains 16 residues. This CDR3 is CASSLVPDRRGYGYTF. CDR3 nucleotides: TGTGCCAGCAGCTTGGTTCCGGATCGTCGAGGCTATGGCTACACCTTC.

The chain joins TRBV12-5 to TRBJ2-1; 13 bases agree with TRBD2. V shed 0 bases, J shed 13 bases, and the junction held 18 bases outside the gene matches. Germline lookup yields CDR1 LGHNT and CDR2 FRNRAP. This CDR3 has 19 residues. The CDR3 DNA reads as TGTGCTAGTGGTTTGGTAGCCGGGACTAGCGGGACCCCCCCGAGCCTACAGTTCTTC. It translates to CASGLVAGTSGTPPSLQFF.